This paragraph reports one T cell receptor (beta chain). Its matching antigen is unknown. This record belongs to a study of cytomegalovirus exposure and HLA in healthy donors. The study, taken as a whole, reports: An analysis was carried out at a later point. It showed that HLA-associated TCR beta chains were more clonally expanded than equally common non-associated chains. Cytomegalovirus association was assigned to about 150 TCR beta chains.

PCR used 60 Vbeta primers and 13 Jbeta primers. The method was immunoSEQ multiplex PCR; TCRdb's version includes in-frame clones alone and lacks a portion of them. The sample includes over 150,000 clones, around 80% of them seen just once. CDR3 length: 15 residues. Germline CDR1 LNHDA, CDR2 SQIVND (reference sequence). Trimming took 2 bases from V and 5 from J, leaving 12 bases between them. Sequences were obtained from PBMCs. The chain combines TRBV19 with TRBJ2-2, with a weak D call TRBD2 (7 bases). This clonotype was obtained from a man aged 25-45 years in good health and CMV-seropositive. In DNA, the CDR3 is TGTGCCAGTAGTATAAATGGGGGGGCGACCGGGGAGCTGTTTTTT. Protein sequence: CASSINGGATGELFF.